This T cell receptor beta chain was profiled in a study of T cell repertoires in cytomegalovirus infection. Study background: Recently identified HLA-C-restricted CMV epitopes were used, and well-studied HLA-B-restricted CMV epitopes were used as well.

Trimming pared 1 base from V and 6 bases from J, leaving 7 bases between. The germline V gene has CDR1 SGHDT and CDR2 YYEEEE. CDR3 size: 12 residues. TCRdb re-derived calls from the reads in MiXCR, one entry per CDR3 protein. The repertoire holds approximately 340,000 distinct CDR3 sequences, with 25% to 35% as singletons. Overall study results and limits: Adding up the frequency of public TCR beta families identified people who carried CMV plus the relevant HLA. Dominating the ex vivo response were HLA-C-restricted CMV-specific TCR beta clonotypes.

A note on this clonotype: Its antigen is not known.

The sequence came from a human donor in good health (CMV status not recorded). Some clones in this sample may be carry-over from other donors' samples. The chain combines TRBV5-6 with TRBJ1-1; TRBD1 might be the D (5 bases). Sequences were derived from cultured PBMCs, sampled from culture after CMV antigen stimulation. CDR3 region: CASSLLGAEAFF. CDR3 coding DNA: TGTGCCAGCAGCTTGTTGGGGGCTGAAGCTTTCTTT.